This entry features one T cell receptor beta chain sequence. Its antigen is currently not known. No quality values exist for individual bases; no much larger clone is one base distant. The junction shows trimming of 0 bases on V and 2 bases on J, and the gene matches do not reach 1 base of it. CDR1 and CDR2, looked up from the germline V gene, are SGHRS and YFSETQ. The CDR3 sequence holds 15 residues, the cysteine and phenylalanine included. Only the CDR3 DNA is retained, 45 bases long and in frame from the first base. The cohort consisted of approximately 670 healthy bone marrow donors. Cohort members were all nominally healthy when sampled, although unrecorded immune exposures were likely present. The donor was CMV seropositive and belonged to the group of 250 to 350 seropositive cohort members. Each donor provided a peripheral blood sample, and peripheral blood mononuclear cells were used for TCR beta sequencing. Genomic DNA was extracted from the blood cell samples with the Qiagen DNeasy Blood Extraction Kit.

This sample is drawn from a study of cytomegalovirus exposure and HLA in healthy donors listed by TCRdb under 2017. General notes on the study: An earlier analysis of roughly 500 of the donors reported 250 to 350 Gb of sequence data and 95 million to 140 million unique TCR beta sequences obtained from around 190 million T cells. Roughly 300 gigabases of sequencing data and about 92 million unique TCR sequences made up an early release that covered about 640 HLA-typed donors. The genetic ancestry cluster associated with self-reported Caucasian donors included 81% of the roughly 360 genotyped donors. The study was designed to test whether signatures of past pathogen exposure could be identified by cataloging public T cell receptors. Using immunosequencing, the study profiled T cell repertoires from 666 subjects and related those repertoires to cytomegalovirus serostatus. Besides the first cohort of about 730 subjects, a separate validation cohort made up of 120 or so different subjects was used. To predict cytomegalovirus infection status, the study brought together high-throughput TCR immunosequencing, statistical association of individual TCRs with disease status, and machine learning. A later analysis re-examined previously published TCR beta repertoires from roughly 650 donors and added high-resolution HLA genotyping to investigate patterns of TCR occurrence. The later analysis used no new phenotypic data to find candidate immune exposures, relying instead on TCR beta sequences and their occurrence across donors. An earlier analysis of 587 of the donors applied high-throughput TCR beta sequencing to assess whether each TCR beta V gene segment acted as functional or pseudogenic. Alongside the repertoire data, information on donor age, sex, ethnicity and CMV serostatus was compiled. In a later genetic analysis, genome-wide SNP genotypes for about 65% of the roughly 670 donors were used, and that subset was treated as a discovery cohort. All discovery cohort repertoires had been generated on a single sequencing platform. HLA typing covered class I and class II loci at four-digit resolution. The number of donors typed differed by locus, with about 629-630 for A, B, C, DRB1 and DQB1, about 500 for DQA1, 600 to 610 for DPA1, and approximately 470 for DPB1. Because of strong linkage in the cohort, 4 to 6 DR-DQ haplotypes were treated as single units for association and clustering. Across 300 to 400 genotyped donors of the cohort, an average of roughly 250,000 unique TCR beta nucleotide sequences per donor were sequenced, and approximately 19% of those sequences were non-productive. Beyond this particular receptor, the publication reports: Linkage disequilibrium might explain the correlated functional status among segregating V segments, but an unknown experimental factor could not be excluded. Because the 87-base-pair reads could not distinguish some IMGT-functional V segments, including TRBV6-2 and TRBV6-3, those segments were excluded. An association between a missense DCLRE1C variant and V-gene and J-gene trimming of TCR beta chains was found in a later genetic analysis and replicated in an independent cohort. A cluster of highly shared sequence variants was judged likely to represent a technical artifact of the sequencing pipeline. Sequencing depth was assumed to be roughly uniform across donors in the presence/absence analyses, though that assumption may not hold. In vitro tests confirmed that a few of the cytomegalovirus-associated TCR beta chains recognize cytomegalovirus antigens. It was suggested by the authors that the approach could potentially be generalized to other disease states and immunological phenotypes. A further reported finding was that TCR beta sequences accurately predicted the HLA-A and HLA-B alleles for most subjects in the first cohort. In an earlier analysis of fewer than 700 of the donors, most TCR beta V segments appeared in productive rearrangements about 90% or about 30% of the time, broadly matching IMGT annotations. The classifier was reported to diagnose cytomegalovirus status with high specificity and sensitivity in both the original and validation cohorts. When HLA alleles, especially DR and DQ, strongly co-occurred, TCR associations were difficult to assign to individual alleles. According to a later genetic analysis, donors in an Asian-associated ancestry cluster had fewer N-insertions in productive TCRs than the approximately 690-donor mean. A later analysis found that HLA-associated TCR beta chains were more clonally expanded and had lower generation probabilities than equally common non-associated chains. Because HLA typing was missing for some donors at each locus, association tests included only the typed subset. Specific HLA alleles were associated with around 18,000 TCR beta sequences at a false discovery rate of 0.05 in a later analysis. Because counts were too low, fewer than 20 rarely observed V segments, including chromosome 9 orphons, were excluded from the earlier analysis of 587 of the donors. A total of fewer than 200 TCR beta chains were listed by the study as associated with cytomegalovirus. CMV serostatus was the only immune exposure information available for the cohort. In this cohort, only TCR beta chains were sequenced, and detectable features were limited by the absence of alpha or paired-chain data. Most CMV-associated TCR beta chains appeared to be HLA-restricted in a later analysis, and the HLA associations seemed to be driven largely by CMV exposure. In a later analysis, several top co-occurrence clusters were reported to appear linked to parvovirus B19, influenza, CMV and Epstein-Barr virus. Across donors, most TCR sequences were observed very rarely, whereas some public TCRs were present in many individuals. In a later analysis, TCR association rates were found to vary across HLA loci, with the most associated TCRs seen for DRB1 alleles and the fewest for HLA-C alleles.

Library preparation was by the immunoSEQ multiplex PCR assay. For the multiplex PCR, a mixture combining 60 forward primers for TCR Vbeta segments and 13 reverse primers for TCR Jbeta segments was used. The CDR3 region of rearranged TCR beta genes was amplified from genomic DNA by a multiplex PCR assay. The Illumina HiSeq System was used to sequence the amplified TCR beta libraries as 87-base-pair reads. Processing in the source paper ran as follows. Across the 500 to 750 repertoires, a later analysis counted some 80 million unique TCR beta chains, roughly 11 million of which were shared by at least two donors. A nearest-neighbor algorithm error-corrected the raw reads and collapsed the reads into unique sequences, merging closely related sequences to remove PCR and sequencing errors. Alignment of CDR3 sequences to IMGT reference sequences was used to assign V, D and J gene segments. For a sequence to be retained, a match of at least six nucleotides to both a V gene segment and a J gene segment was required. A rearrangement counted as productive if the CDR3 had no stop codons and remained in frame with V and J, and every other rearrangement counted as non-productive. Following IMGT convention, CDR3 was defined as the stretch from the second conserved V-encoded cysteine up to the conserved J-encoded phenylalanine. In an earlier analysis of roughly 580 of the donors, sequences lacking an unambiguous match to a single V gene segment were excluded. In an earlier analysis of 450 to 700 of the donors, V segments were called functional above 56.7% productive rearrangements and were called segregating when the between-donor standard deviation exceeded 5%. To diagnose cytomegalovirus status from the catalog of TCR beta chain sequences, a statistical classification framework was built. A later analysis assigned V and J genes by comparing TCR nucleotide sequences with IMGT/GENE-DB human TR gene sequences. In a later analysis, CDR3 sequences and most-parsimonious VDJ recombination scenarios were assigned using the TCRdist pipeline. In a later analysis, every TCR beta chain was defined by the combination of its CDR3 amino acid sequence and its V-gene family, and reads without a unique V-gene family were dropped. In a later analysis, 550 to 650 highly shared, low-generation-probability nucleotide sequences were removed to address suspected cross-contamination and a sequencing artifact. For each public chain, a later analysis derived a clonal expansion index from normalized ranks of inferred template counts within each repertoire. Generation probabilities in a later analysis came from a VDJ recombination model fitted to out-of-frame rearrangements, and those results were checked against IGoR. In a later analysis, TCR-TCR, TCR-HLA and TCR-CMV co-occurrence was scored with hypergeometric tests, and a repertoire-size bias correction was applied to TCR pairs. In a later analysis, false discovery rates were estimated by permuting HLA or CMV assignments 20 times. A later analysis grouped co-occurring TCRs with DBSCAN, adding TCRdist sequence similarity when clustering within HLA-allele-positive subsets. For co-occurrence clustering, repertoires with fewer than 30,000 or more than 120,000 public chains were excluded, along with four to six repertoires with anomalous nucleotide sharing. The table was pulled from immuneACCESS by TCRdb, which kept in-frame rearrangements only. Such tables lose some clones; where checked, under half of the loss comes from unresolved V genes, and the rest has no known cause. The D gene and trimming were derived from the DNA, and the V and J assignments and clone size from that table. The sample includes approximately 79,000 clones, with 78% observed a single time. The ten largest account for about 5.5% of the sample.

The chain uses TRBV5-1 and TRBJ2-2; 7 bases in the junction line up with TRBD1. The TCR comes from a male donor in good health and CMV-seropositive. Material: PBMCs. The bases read TGCGCCAGCAGCTTGGGGGACAGAAACACCGGGGAGCTGTTTTTT. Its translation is CASSLGDRNTGELFF.